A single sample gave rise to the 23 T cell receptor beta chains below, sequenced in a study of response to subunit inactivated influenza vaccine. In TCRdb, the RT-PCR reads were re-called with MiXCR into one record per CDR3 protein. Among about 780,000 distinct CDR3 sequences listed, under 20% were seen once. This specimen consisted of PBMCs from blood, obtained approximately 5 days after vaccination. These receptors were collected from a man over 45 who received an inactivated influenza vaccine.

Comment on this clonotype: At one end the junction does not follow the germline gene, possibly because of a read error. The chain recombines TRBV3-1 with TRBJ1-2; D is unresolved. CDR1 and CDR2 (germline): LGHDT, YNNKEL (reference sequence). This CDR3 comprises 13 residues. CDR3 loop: CATSPRGSYGYTF. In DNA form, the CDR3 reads TGTGCCACCAGCCCCCGCGGGTCCTATGGCTACACCTTC.

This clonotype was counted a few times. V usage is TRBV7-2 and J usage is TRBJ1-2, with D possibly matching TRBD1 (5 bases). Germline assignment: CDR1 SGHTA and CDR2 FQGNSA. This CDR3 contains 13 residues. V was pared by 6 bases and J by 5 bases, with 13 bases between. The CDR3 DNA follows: TGTGCCAGCAGTGGACGGGGGGGATATGGCTACACCTTC. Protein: CASSGRGGYGYTF. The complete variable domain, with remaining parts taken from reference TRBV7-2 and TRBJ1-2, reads GAGVSQSPSNKVTEKGKDVELRCDPISGHTALYWYRQSLGQGLEFLIYFQGNSAPDKSGLPSDRFSAERTGGSVSTLTIQRTQQEDSAVYLCASSGRGGYGYTFGSGTRLTVV.

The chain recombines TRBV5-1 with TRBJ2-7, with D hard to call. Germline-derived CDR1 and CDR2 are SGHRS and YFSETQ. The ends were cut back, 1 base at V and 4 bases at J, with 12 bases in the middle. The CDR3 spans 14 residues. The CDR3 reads CASSLQSVGYEQYF. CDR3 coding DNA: TGCGCCAGCAGCTTGCAATCCGTGGGGTACGAGCAGTACTTC.

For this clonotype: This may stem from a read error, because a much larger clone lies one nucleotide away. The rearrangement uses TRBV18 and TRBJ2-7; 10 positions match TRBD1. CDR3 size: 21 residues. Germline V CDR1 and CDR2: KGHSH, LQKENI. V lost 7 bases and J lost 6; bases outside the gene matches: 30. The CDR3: CASFILTPGQGLKGLRAEQYF. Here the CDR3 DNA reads TGTGCCAGCTTCATTCTGACTCCGGGACAGGGGCTAAAAGGGCTCCGGGCCGAGCAGTACTTC.

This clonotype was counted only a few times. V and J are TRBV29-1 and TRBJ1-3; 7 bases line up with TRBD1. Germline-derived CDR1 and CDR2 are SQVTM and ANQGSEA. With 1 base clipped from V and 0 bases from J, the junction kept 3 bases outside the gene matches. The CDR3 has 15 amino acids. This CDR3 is CSVEGDSDSGNTIYF. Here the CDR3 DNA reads TGCAGCGTTGAAGGGGACAGCGACTCTGGAAACACCATATATTTT.

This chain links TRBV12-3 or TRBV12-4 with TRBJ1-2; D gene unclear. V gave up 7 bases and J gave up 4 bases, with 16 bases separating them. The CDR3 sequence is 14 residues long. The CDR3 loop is CASTIRTLPYGYTF. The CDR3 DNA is TGTGCCAGCACAATCCGGACCCTCCCCTATGGCTACACCTTC.

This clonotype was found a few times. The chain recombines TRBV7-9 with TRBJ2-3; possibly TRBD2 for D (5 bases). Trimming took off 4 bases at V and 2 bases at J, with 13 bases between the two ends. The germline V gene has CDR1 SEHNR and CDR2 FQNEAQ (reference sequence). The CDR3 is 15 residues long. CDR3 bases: TGTGCCAGCAGCTCCCAAAGCGGCGCCACAGATACGCAGTATTTT. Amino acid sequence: CASSSQSGATDTQYF.

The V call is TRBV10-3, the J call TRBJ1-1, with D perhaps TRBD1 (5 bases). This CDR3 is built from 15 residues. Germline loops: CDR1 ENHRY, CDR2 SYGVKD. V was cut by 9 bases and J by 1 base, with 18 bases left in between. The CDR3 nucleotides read TGTGCCATTAGACCAGGTGGGGCGGCGAACACTGAAGCTTTCTTT. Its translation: CAIRPGGAANTEAFF.

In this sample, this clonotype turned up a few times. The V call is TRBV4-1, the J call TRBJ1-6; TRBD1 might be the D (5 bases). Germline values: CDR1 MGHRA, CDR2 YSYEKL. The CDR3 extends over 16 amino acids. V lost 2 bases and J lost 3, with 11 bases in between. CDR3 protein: CASSQPGYSYNSPLHF. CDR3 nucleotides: TGCGCCAGCAGCCAACCAGGGTATAGCTATAATTCACCCCTCCACTTT.

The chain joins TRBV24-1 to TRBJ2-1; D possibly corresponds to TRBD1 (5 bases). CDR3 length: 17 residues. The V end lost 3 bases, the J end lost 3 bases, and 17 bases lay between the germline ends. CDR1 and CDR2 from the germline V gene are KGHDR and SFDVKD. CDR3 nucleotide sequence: TGTGCCACCAGTGATGGCAGGGCTCGGTCAGTCTACAATGAGCAGTTCTTC. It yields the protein CATSDGRARSVYNEQFF.

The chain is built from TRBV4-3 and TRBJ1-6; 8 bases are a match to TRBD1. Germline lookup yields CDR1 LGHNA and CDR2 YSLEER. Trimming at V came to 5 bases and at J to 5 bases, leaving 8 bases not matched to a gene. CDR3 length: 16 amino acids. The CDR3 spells CASSSRPGQDNSPLHF. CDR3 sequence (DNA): TGCGCCAGCAGCTCTCGACCGGGACAGGATAATTCACCCCTCCACTTT.

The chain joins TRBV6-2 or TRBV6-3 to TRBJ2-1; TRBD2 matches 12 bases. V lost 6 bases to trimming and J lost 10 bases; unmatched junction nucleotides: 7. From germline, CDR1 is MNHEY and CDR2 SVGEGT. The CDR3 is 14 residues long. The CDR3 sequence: CASSLAGGLTEQFF. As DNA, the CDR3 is TGTGCCAGCAGCCTAGCGGGGGGGCTTACCGAGCAGTTCTTC.

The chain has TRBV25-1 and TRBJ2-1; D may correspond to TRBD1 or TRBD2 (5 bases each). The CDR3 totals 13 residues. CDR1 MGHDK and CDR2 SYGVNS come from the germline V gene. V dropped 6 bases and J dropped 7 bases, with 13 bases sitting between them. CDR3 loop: CASRRGSQNEQFF. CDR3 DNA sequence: TGTGCCAGCAGGAGGGGCAGCCAGAATGAGCAGTTCTTC.

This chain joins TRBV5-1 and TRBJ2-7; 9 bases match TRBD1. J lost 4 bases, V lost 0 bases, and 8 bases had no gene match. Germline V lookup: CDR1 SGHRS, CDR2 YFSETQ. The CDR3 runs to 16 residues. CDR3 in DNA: TGCGCCAGCAGCTTGGGCGGGTGGACAGGGGCGTACGAGCAGTACTTC. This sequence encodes CASSLGGWTGAYEQYF.

CDR3 nucleotides: TGCAGTGCTGCTCAGGGCTGGGGCGTTAACTACGAGCAGTACTTC. Translated: CSAAQGWGVNYEQYF. This chain joins TRBV20-1 and TRBJ2-7; a weak D match, TRBD1 (5 bases). Trimming pared 5 bases from V and 3 bases from J, leaving 20 bases between. This CDR3 region has 15 residues. Looked up from germline, CDR1 is DFQATT and CDR2 is SNEGSKA (reference sequence).

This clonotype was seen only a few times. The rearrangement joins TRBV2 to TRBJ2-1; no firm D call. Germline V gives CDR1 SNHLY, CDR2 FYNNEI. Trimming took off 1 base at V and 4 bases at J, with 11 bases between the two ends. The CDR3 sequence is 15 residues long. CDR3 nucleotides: TGTGCCAGCAGTGAAGGTCTAGTCCAATACAATGAGCAGTTCTTC. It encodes CASSEGLVQYNEQFF.

CDR3 in DNA: TGTGCCAGCTCACCACGTGGCGGGATAATCAATGAGCAGTTCTTC. Translated, it gives CASSPRGGIINEQFF. V usage is TRBV18 and J usage is TRBJ2-1; a possible D gene is TRBD2 (6 bases). The CDR3 covers 15 residues. Trimming cost V 1 base and J 6 bases, with 13 bases left between them. Per germline, CDR1 KGHSH and CDR2 LQKENI.

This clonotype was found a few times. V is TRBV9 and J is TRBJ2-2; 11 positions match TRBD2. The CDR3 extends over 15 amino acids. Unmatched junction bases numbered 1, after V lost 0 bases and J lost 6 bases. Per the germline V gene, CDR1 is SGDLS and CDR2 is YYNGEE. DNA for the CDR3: TGTGCCAGCAGCGTAGTTAGCGGGAGGGCCGGGGAGCTGTTTTTT. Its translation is CASSVVSGRAGELFF.

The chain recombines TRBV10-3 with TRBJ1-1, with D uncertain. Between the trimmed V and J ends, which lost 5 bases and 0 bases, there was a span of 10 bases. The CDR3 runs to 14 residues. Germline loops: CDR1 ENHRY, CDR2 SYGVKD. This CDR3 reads CAISPTEMNTEAFF. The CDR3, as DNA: TGTGCCATCAGTCCGACTGAAATGAACACTGAAGCTTTCTTT.

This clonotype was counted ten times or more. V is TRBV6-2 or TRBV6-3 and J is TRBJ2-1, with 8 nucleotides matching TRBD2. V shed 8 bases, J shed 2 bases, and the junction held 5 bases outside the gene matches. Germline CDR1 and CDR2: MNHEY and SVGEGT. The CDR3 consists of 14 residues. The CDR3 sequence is CASRGTSPYNEQFF. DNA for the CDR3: TGTGCCAGCCGTGGGACTAGTCCCTACAATGAGCAGTTCTTC.

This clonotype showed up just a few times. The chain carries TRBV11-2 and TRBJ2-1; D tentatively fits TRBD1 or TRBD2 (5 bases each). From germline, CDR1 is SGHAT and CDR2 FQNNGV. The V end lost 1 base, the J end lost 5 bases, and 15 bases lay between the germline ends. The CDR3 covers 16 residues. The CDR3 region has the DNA TGTGCCAGCAGCTTAGCGCCGAGGGGTAGGAACAATGAGCAGTTCTTC. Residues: CASSLAPRGRNNEQFF.

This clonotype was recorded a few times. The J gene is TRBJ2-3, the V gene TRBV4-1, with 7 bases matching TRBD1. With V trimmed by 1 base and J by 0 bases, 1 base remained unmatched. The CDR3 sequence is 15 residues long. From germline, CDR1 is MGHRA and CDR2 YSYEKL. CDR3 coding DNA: TGCGCCAGCAGCCAAGGGGGACAGAGCACAGATACGCAGTATTTT. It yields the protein CASSQGGQSTDTQYF.

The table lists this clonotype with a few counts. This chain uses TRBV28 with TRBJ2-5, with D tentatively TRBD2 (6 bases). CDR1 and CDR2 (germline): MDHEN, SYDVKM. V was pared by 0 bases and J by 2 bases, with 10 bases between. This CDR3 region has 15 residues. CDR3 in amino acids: CASSLWDGRQETQYF. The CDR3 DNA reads TGTGCCAGCAGTTTATGGGACGGGAGACAAGAGACCCAGTACTTC.